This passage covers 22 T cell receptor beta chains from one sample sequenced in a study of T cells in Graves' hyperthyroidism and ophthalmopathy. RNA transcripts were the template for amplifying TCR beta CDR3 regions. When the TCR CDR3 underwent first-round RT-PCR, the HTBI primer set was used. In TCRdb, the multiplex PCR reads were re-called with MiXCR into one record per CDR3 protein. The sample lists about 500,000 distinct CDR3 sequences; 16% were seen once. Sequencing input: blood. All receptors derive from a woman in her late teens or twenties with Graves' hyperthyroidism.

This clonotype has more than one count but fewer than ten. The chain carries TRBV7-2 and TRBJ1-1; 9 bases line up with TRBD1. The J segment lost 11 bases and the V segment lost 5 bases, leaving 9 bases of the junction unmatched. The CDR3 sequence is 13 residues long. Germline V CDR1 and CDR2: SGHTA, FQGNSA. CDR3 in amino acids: CASSPHGTGYAFF. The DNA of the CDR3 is TGTGCCAGCAGCCCACACGGGACAGGGTATGCTTTCTTT. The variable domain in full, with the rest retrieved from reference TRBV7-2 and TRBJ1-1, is GAGVSQSPSNKVTEKGKDVELRCDPISGHTALYWYRQSLGQGLEFLIYFQGNSAPDKSGLPSDRFSAERTGGSVSTLTIQRTQQEDSAVYLCASSPHGTGYAFFGQGTRLTVV.

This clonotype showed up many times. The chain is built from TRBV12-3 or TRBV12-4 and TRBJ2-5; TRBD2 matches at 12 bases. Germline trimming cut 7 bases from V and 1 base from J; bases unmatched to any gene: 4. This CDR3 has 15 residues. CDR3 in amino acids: CASTTSGGPQETQYF. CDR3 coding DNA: TGTGCCAGCACAACTAGCGGGGGGCCCCAAGAGACCCAGTACTTC.

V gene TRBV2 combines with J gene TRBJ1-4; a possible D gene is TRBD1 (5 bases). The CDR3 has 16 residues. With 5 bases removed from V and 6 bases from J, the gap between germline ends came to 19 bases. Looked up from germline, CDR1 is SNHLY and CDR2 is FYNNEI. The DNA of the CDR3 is TGTGCCAGCAGTCGAGGTTTTGACAGCTCCTATGAAAAACTGTTTTTT. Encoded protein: CASSRGFDSSYEKLFF.

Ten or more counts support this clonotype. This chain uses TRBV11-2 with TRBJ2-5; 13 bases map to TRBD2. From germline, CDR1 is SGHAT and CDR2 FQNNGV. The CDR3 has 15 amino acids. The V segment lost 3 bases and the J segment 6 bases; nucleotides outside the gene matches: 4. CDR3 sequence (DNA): TGTGCCAGCAGCTTTGGACTAGCGGGGGAAAAGACCCAGTACTTC. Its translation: CASSFGLAGEKTQYF.

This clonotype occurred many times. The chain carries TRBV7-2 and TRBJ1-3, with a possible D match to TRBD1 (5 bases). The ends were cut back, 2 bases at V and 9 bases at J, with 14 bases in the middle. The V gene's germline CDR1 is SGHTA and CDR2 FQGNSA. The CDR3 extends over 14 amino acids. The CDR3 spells CASSLRGGEGTIYF. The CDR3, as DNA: TGTGCCAGCAGCTTAAGGGGAGGAGAAGGCACCATATATTTT.

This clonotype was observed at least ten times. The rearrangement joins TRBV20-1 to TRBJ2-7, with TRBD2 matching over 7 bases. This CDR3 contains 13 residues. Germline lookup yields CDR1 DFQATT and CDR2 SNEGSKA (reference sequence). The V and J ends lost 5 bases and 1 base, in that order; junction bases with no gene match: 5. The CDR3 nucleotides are TGCAGTGCTCCGGCTAGCGGATCCTACGAGCAGTACTTC. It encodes CSAPASGSYEQYF.

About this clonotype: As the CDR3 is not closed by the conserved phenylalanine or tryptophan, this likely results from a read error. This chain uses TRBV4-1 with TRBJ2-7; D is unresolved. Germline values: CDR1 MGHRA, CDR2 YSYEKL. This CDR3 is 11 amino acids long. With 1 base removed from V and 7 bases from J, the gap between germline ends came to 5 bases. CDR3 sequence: CASSQAGEQYL. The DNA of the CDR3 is TGCGCCAGCAGCCAAGCTGGAGAGCAGTACCTC.

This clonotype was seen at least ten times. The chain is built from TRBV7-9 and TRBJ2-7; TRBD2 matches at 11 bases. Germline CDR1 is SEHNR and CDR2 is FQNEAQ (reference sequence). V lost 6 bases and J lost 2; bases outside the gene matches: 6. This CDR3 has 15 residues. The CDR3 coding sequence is TGTGCCAGCAGTCCCGGGACTAGCGGAGCCTACGAGCAGTACTTC. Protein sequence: CASSPGTSGAYEQYF.

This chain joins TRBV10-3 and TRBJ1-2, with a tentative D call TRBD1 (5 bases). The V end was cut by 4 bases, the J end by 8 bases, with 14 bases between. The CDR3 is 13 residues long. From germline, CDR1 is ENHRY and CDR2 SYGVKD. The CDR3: CAISGQAGVGYTF. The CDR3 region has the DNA TGTGCCATCAGTGGGCAGGCGGGGGTAGGCTACACCTTC.

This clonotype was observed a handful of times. CDR3 in DNA: TGTGCCAGCAGCCCGTCCCGGGACAGGGGGCGAGGCTACACCTTC. Translation gives CASSPSRDRGRGYTF. This chain connects TRBV14 to TRBJ1-2, with 12 bases aligning to TRBD1. The J segment lost 8 bases and the V segment lost 4 bases, leaving 8 bases of the junction unmatched. CDR1 and CDR2 (germline): SGHDN, FVKESK. This CDR3 region has 15 residues.

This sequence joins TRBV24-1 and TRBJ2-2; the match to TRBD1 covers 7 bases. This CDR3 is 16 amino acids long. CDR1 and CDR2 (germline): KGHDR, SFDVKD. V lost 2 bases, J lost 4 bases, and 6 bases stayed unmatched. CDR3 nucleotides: TGTGCCACCAGTGATTCACAGGGGTCGAGCACCGGGGAGCTGTTTTTT. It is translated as CATSDSQGSSTGELFF.

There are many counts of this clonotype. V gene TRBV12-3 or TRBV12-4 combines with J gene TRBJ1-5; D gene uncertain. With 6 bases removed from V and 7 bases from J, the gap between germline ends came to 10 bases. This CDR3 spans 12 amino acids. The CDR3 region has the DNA TGTGCCAGCAGCAATCGGACCCAGCCCCAGCATTTT. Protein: CASSNRTQPQHF.

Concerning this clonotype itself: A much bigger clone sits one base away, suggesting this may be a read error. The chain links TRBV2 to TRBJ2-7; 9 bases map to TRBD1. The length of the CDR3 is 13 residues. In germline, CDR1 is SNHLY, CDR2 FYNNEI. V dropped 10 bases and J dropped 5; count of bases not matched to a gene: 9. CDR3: CATRAGQGNEQYF. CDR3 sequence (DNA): TGTGCCACGAGGGCGGGACAGGGAAACGAGCAGTACTTC.

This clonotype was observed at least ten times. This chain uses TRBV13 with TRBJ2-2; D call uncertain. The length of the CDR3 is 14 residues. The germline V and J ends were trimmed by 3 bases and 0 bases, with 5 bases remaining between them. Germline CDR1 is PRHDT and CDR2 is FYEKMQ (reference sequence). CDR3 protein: CASSFRPNTGELFF. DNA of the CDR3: TGTGCCAGCAGCTTTAGACCGAACACCGGGGAGCTGTTTTTT. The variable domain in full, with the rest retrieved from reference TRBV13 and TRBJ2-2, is AAGVIQSPRHLIKEKRETATLKCYPIPRHDTVYWYQQGPGQDPQFLISFYEKMQSDKGSIPDRFSAQQFSDYHSELNMSSLELGDSALYFCASSFRPNTGELFFGEGSRLTVL.

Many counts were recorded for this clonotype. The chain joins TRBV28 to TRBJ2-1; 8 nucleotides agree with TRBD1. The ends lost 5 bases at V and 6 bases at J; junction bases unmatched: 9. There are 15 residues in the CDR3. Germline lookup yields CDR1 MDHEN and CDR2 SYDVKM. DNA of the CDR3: TGTGCCAGCAGTCCCTGGACAGGGTCTGGCAATGAGCAGTTCTTC. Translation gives CASSPWTGSGNEQFF.

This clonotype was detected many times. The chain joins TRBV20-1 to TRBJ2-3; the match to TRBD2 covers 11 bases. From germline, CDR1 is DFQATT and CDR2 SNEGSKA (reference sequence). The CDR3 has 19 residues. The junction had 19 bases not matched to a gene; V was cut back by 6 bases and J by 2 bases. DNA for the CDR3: TGCAGTGCGGAAGGGGGACTAGCGGAAAATAGTACACTCACAGATACGCAGTATTTT. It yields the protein CSAEGGLAENSTLTDTQYF.

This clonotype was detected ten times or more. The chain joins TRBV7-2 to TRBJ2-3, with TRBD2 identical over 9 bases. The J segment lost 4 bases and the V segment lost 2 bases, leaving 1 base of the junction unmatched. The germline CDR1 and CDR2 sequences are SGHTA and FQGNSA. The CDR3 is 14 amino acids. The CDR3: CASSLLAGPDTQYF. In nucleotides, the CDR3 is TGTGCCAGCAGCTTACTAGCGGGGCCAGATACGCAGTATTTT.

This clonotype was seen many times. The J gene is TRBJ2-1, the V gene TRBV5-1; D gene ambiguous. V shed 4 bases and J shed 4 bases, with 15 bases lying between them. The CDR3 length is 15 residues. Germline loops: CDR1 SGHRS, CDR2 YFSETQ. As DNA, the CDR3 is TGCGCCAGCAGCCCCCTCCCGGATCATTACAATGAGCAGTTCTTC. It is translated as CASSPLPDHYNEQFF.

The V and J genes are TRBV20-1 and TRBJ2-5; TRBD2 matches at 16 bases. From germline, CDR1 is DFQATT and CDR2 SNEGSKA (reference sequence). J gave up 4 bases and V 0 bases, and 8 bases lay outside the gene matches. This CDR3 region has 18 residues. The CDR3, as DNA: TGCAGTGCTAGAGATCGTAGTGGGACTAGCGGGAGGGTAGAGACCCAGTACTTC. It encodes CSARDRSGTSGRVETQYF.

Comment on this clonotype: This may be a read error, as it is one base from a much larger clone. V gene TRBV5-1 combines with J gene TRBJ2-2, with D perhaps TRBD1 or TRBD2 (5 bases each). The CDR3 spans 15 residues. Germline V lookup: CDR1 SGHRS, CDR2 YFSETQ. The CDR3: CASKPAGSNTRELFF. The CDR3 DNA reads TGCGCCAGCAAGCCTGCAGGGAGCAACACCCGGGAGCTGTTTTTT. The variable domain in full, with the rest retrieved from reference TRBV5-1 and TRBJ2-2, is KAGVTQTPRYLIKTRGQQVTLSCSPISGHRSVSWYQQTPGQGLQFLFEYFSETQRNKGNFPGRFSGRQFSNSRSEMNVSTLELGDSALYLCASKPAGSNTRELFFGEGSRLTVL.

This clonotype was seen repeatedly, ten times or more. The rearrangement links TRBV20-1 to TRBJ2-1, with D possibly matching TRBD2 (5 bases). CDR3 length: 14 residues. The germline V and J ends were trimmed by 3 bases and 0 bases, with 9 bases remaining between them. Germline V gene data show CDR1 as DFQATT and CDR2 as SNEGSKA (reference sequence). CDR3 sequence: CSASGESSYNEQFF. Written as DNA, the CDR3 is TGCAGTGCTAGCGGGGAAAGCTCCTACAATGAGCAGTTCTTC.

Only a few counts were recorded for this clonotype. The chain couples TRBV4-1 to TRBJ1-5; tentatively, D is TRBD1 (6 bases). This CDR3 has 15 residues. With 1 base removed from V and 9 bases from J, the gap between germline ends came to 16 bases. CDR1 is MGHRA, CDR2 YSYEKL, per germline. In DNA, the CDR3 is TGCGCCAGCAGCCAAGGGGGGGCAGGCGGGGGGCCCCAGCATTTT. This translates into CASSQGGAGGGPQHF.